This record concerns one TCR beta chain sequence. This sample is drawn from a study of blood T cell repertoires in COVID-19. On the study more broadly: Sites in the United States, Italy and Spain provided acute and convalescent COVID-19 samples. The cDNA or gDNA used as material had been derived from T cells, B-cell-depleted T cells, or PBMCs.

The germline gives CDR1 SNHLY, CDR2 FYNNEI. V dropped 6 bases and J dropped 6 bases, with 17 bases sitting between them. This CDR3 has 14 residues. In the source study's methods: By means of reference gene primer amplification, nucleated cell counts were estimated. Repertoires were generated with immunoSEQ multiplex PCR, while TCRdb's copy carries only in-frame clones and drops some. V, J and clone size are taken as reported in that table, and D and trimming were inferred from the DNA itself. The sample yields roughly 120,000 clones, around 64% seen once. The receptor was derived from a human donor with acute or convalescent COVID-19. The donor label of this sample is uncertain. The material sequenced was peripheral blood. The chain joins TRBV2 to TRBJ1-2; D gene uncertain. CDR3 in DNA: TGTGCCAGCAGCTCGGACGGGCCTAGCAATGGCTACACCTTC. Protein product: CASSSDGPSNGYTF. Supplemented by reference TRBV2 and TRBJ1-2, the full variable domain reads EPEVTQTPSHQVTQMGQEVILRCVPISNHLYFYWYRQILGQKVEFLVSFYNNEISEKSEIFDDQFSVERPDGSNFTLKIRSTKLEDSAMYFCASSSDGPSNGYTFGSGTRLTVV.